A selection of T cell receptor beta chains follows, all from one sample in a study of CD8+CD57+ T cells in acquired aplastic anemia. TCRdb analysed the reads with MiXCR anew, one entry per CDR3 protein. Here the sample spans fewer than 200,000 distinct CDR3 sequences, about 50% being singletons. The sample taken for sequencing was sorted CD4+, CD8+, or CD8+CD57+ T cells (not recorded which) from PBMCs. Receptors were obtained from a human donor with aplastic anemia. The CDR3 runs from the conserved cysteine through the conserved F or W. The D gene is left open where the match is weak. Only part of the rows carry a size: once, few, many, or a class if the clone is expanded.

J gene	clone size	V gene	D gene	CDR3 protein	CDR3 DNA
TRBJ2-3	-	TRBV6-1	TRBD2	CASTPPGLAGYTDTQYF	TGTGCCAGCACCCCCCCTGGGTTAGCGGGCTACACAGATACGCAGTATTTT
TRBJ2-3	-	TRBV11-1	-	CASSFPQDLGGGERTDTQYF	TGTGCCAGCAGCTTCCCACAGGACCTGGGTGGCGGAGAACGCACAGATACGCAGTATTTT
TRBJ2-1	many	TRBV4-2	TRBD2	CASSRGLAGGPWGNEQFF	TGTGCCAGCAGCCGTGGACTAGCGGGGGGGCCGTGGGGCAATGAGCAGTTCTTC
TRBJ2-3	many	TRBV7-3	-	CASSFGTKTDTQYF	TGTGCCAGCAGCTTTGGTACCAAAACAGATACGCAGTATTTT
TRBJ2-7	few	TRBV27	TRBD2	CASSLSSGLGYEQYF	TGTGCCAGCAGTTTATCGTCGGGACTAGGCTACGAGCAGTACTTC
TRBJ2-5	-	TRBV7-8	-	CASSLVLLETQYF	TGTGCCAGCAGCTTAGTGCTGTTGGAGACCCAGTACTTC
TRBJ2-3	once	TRBV10-3	-	CAIRARGRTDTQYF	TGTGCCATCAGAGCTAGAGGGAGGACAGATACGCAGTATTTT
TRBJ2-1	-	TRBV2	TRBD2	CASEWDYSYNEQFF	TGTGCCAGTGAGTGGGACTATTCCTACAATGAGCAGTTCTTC
TRBJ2-3	-	TRBV29-1	TRBD2	CSVSTGTSVIDTQYF	TGCAGCGTCTCTACCGGGACTAGTGTTATAGATACGCAGTATTTT
TRBJ1-2	-	TRBV7-4	-	CASSSTEGYTF	TGTGCCAGCAGCTCCACAGAGGGCTACACCTTC
TRBJ1-6	-	TRBV7-9	-	CASSNGQINSPLHF	TGTGCCAGCAGCAACGGACAGATAAATTCACCCCTCCACTTT
TRBJ2-2	many	TRBV6-1	-	CASWMGAHTGELFF	TGTGCCTCCTGGATGGGGGCGCACACCGGGGAGCTGTTTTTT
TRBJ1-2	few	TRBV6-1	-	CASYYQGRVSGYTF	TGTGCCAGCTATTATCAGGGGAGGGTTAGCGGCTACACCTTC
TRBJ2-6	-	TRBV19	-	CASSMGRSGANVLTF	TGTGCCAGTAGTATGGGCAGGTCTGGGGCCAACGTCCTGACTTTC
TRBJ2-7	-	TRBV15	-	CATSGDDAGKTSYEQYF	TGTGCCACCAGCGGAGACGATGCAGGAAAGACCTCCTACGAGCAGTACTTC
TRBJ1-3	many	TRBV4-2	-	CASSQEGDTIYF	TGTGCCAGCAGCCAAGAAGGAGACACCATATATTTT
TRBJ2-5	many	TRBV11-1	TRBD1	CASSLGRGRGETQYF	TGTGCCAGCAGCTTAGGCAGGGGGCGTGGAGAGACCCAGTACTTC
TRBJ1-5	-	TRBV12-3/TRBV12-4	-	CASSKSGPSNQPQHF	TGTGCCAGCAGTAAATCAGGCCCCAGCAATCAGCCCCAGCATTTT
TRBJ1-6	many	TRBV6-5	TRBD1	CASSYGTGTINSPLHF	TGTGCCAGCAGTTACGGGACAGGAACTATTAATTCACCCCTCCACTTT
TRBJ2-5	many	TRBV12-3/TRBV12-4	-	CASSFSGYQETQYF	TGTGCCAGCAGTTTTTCGGGATACCAAGAGACCCAGTACTTC
TRBJ2-3	many	TRBV7-3	-	CASSSGLSTDTQYF	TGTGCCAGCAGCAGCGGTTTAAGCACAGATACGCAGTATTTT
TRBJ1-1	few	TRBV29-1	-	CSALAWTEAFF	TGCAGCGCCCTGGCCTGGACTGAAGCTTTCTTT
TRBJ2-5	-	TRBV10-2	TRBD2	CASSQGAGGETQYF	TGCGCCAGCAGCCAAGGGGCGGGAGGAGAGACCCAGTACTTC
TRBJ2-1	-	TRBV12-3/TRBV12-4	-	CATELAGINEQFF	TGTGCCACCGAACTGGCGGGGATCAATGAGCAGTTCTTC
TRBJ2-7	-	TRBV5-8	TRBD2	CASRRLADPYEQYF	TGTGCCAGCAGGCGACTAGCGGATCCCTACGAGCAGTACTTC
TRBJ1-2	many	TRBV6-1	-	CASYRGDGYGYTF	TGTGCCAGCTACCGGGGCGATGGCTATGGCTACACCTTC
TRBJ1-2	few	TRBV10-3	TRBD1	CAIREDRGQRGGYTF	TGTGCCATCAGGGAGGACAGGGGGCAGAGGGGAGGCTACACCTTC
TRBJ2-7	many	TRBV10-3	-	CAINSGANEQYF	TGTGCCATCAATTCCGGGGCCAACGAGCAGTACTTC
TRBJ2-1	few	TRBV6-1	-	CASSATGGGGGSNEQFF	TGTGCCAGCAGTGCGACGGGGGGCGGGGGCGGTTCTAATGAGCAGTTCTTC
TRBJ2-2	-	TRBV2	TRBD1	CATHRGYGELFF	TGTGCCACCCACAGGGGGTACGGGGAGCTGTTTTTT
TRBJ2-7	-	TRBV10-1	-	CANLPYEQYF	TGCGCCAACCTCCCCTACGAGCAGTACTTC
TRBJ2-5	many	TRBV3-1	-	CASSQGPGLETQYF	TGTGCCAGCAGCCAAGGGCCAGGGTTAGAGACCCAGTACTTC
TRBJ2-7	once	TRBV5-1	TRBD1	CASSSSGTGPEQYF	TGCGCCAGCAGCTCCTCCGGGACAGGTCCCGAGCAGTACTTC
TRBJ2-3	-	TRBV10-3	-	CASDTQYF	TGTGCCTCAGATACGCAGTATTTT
TRBJ2-2	-	TRBV2	-	CASSERYTGELFF	TGTGCCAGCAGTGAGAGATACACCGGGGAGCTGTTTTTT
TRBJ1-2	many	TRBV9	-	CASSVGNNLLGYTF	TGTGCCAGCAGCGTAGGAAATAACCTCTTGGGCTACACCTTC
TRBJ1-5	-	TRBV6-1	TRBD1	CASSAQGGSNQPQHF	TGTGCCAGCAGCGCTCAGGGGGGTAGCAATCAGCCCCAGCATTTT
TRBJ2-3	-	TRBV20-1	-	CSARDLSGKGDTDTQYF	TGCAGTGCTAGAGATCTATCAGGGAAGGGGGACACAGATACGCAGTATTTT
TRBJ2-1	-	TRBV28	TRBD2	CASSLSRAGGVSGEQFF	TGTGCCAGCAGTTTATCAAGAGCGGGGGGCGTAAGTGGTGAGCAGTTCTTC